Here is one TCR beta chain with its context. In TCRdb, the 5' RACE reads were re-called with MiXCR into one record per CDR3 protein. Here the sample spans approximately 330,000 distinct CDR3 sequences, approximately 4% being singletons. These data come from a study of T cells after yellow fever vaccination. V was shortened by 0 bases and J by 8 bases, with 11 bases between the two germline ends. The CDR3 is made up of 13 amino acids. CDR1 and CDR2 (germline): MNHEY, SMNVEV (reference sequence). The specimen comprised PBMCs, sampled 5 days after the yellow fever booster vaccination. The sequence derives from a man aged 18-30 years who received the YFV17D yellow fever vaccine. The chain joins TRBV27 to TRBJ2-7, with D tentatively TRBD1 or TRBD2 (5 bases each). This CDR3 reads CASSLSIGGKQYF. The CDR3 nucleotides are TGTGCCAGCAGTTTATCGATTGGGGGAAAGCAGTACTTC.